The 23 T cell receptor beta chains given below trace back to one sample, sequenced in a study of T cell repertoires in cytomegalovirus infection. TCRdb independently ran MiXCR on the reads; one entry per CDR3 protein. The repertoire consists of 490,000 or so distinct CDR3 sequences, with 11% occurring once and the leading ten covering 10% to 13%. What was sequenced was PBMCs. These receptors were collected from a human donor in good health (CMV status not recorded). Some clones in this sample may be carry-over from other donors' samples.

This clonotype was detected many times. The chain couples TRBV12-3 or TRBV12-4 to TRBJ2-1; a weak D match, TRBD2 (6 bases). V lost 6 bases, J lost 5 bases, and 17 bases lay in between. The CDR3 runs 15 residues. Here the CDR3 DNA reads TGTGCCAGCAGGCCTCCTAGCGCTGGTGACAATGAGCAGTTCTTC. Translation: CASRPPSAGDNEQFF.

In its sample, this clonotype was seen many times. The chain is built from TRBV10-3 and TRBJ2-1; TRBD2 matches 10 bases. In germline, CDR1 is ENHRY, CDR2 SYGVKD. This CDR3 has 16 amino acids. With 0 bases clipped from V and 5 bases from J, the junction kept 4 bases outside the gene matches. The CDR3 DNA sequence: TGTGCCATCAGTGAGTCGCTACTAGCGGGAAACAATGAGCAGTTCTTC. It codes for CAISESLLAGNNEQFF.

This clonotype was recorded many times. The chain has TRBV7-8 and TRBJ1-4; 8 nucleotides align to TRBD1. The V and J ends lost 5 bases and 2 bases, in that order; junction bases with no gene match: 7. Germline V lookup: CDR1 SGHVS, CDR2 FQNEAQ. This CDR3 has 16 amino acids. DNA of the CDR3: TGTGCCAGCAGCGTAGAGCGACAGGGGACTAATGAAAAACTGTTTTTT. Amino acids: CASSVERQGTNEKLFF.

The chain is built from TRBV19 and TRBJ2-1; perhaps TRBD2 as D (6 bases). Trimming took off 4 bases at V and 3 bases at J, with 13 bases between the two ends. The CDR3 runs 15 residues. The V gene's germline CDR1 is LNHDA and CDR2 SQIVND (reference sequence). The CDR3 DNA reads TGTGCCAGTAGTACTAGCGACCGAATCTACAATGAGCAGTTCTTC. Translation gives CASSTSDRIYNEQFF.

This clonotype was counted a few times. DNA of the CDR3: TGTGCCAGCAGCCCCAGGGACAGCTTTAGGTGGTCCTACAATGAGCAGTTCTTC. This gives the protein CASSPRDSFRWSYNEQFF. The chain links TRBV7-9 to TRBJ2-1, with TRBD1 matching 7 bases. J was trimmed by 1 base and V by 5 bases; bases with no gene match: 14. The CDR3 totals 18 residues. Germline-derived CDR1 and CDR2 are SEHNR and FQNEAQ (reference sequence).

This clonotype has a count of ten or more. This rearrangement joins TRBV14 to TRBJ2-7, with no clear D. Germline V lookup: CDR1 SGHDN, CDR2 FVKESK. CDR3 size: 15 residues. V shed 0 bases and J shed 4 bases, with 13 bases lying between them. CDR3: CASSQDSGSLYEQYF. The DNA of the CDR3 is TGTGCCAGCAGCCAAGATTCGGGCAGCCTGTACGAGCAGTACTTC.

The chain links TRBV29-1 to TRBJ1-4; no clear D gene. The V end was cut by 0 bases, the J end by 0 bases, with 11 bases between. Germline V CDR1 and CDR2: SQVTM, ANQGSEA. The CDR3 has 16 amino acids. CDR3 region: CSVEEGTRATNEKLFF. The DNA for the CDR3 is TGCAGCGTTGAAGAGGGCACGAGGGCAACTAATGAAAAACTGTTTTTT.

This clonotype was found many times. This chain connects TRBV6-1 to TRBJ1-2; tentatively, D is TRBD1 (5 bases). Germline V CDR1 and CDR2: MNHNS, SASEGT. CDR3 length: 13 residues. Trimming removed 8 bases at V and 1 base at J, with 11 bases between. CDR3 DNA sequence: TGTGCCAGCCAACTGACAGTTAACTATGGCTACACCTTC. Its protein product is CASQLTVNYGYTF.

This clonotype appeared many times. This chain uses TRBV6-5 with TRBJ2-1; 9 bases fit TRBD2. This CDR3 has 15 amino acids. Germline CDR1 reads MNHEY; CDR2 reads SVGAGI. After removal of 2 bases from V and 7 bases from J, the junction contained 6 bases not matched to a gene. The CDR3 DNA sequence: TGTGCCAGCAGTTACCTAGCGGGGATCCCAAATGAGCAGTTCTTC. Amino acid sequence: CASSYLAGIPNEQFF.

This clonotype was detected ten times or more. The chain recombines TRBV29-1 with TRBJ1-3, with D perhaps TRBD1 (5 bases). Germline V gene sequence: CDR1 SQVTM, CDR2 ANQGSEA. The V and J ends lost 5 bases and 0 bases respectively, with 8 bases between them. The CDR3 is 13 residues long. The CDR3 nucleotides read TGCAGCGTTCCCGGGGGCTCTGGAAACACCATATATTTT. It translates to CSVPGGSGNTIYF.

The CDR3 loop is CASSESRLAEGGDTQYF. Here the CDR3 DNA reads TGTGCCAGCAGTGAATCGAGACTAGCGGAGGGGGGAGATACGCAGTATTTT. V gene TRBV6-1 combines with J gene TRBJ2-3; 9 bases fit TRBD2. The V gene's germline CDR1 is MNHNS and CDR2 SASEGT. The CDR3 consists of 17 residues. V was pared by 2 bases and J by 5 bases, with 11 bases of the junction left unmatched.

In this sample, this clonotype turned up many times. This chain joins TRBV12-3 or TRBV12-4 and TRBJ1-5; D gene uncertain. Trimming took 6 bases from V and 9 from J, leaving 18 bases between them. The CDR3 spans 14 residues. The CDR3 is CASSLTKSRGPQHF. The CDR3 nucleotides are TGTGCCAGCAGCTTAACAAAGTCTCGGGGGCCCCAGCATTTT.

In this sample, this clonotype turned up many times. The chain uses TRBV7-2 and TRBJ1-1, with 7 positions matching TRBD1. Looked up from germline, CDR1 is SGHTA and CDR2 is FQGNSA. CDR3 length: 17 residues. Unmatched junction bases numbered 9, after V lost 0 bases and J lost 2 bases. CDR3 nucleotide sequence: TGTGCCAGCAGCTTAGCGCGGGAGGACAGGCTAAACACTGAAGCTTTCTTT. Translated: CASSLAREDRLNTEAFF.

In its sample, this clonotype was seen a few times. The chain carries TRBV28 and TRBJ2-5, with a tentative D call TRBD2 (5 bases). CDR1 MDHEN and CDR2 SYDVKM come from the germline V gene. The CDR3 is 16 amino acids. V was shortened by 7 bases and J by 2 bases, with 20 bases between the two germline ends. CDR3 in DNA: TGTGCCAGCATTCCTTGGGGAGCGGAACGACAAGAGACCCAGTACTTC. This sequence encodes CASIPWGAERQETQYF.

This clonotype was observed at least ten times. The chain recombines TRBV6-1 with TRBJ1-2, with D possibly matching TRBD1 (6 bases). Trimming left V 1 base short and J 7 bases short, with 19 bases between. The germline CDR1 and CDR2 sequences are MNHNS and SASEGT. The CDR3 is 16 residues long. CDR3 in amino acids: CASSEVGTLSIAGYTF. The CDR3 nucleotides are TGTGCCAGCAGTGAAGTAGGGACACTGTCTATCGCTGGCTACACCTTC.

The chain links TRBV27 to TRBJ2-1; TRBD1 matches 7 bases. The CDR3 sequence is 15 residues long. Germline-derived CDR1 and CDR2 are MNHEY and SMNVEV (reference sequence). Germline trimming cut 4 bases from V and 5 bases from J; bases unmatched to any gene: 8. The CDR3 protein is CASSSNRGGNNEQFF. CDR3 nucleotide sequence: TGTGCCAGCAGTTCCAACAGGGGTGGGAACAATGAGCAGTTCTTC.

The J gene is TRBJ2-7, the V gene TRBV7-2; 16 bases match TRBD2. Germline-derived CDR1 and CDR2 are SGHTA and FQGNSA. The CDR3 is 17 amino acids. Germline trimming cut 5 bases from V and 6 bases from J; bases unmatched to any gene: 10. CDR3 protein: CASSTAGLAGGGGEQYF. The CDR3 nucleotides read TGTGCCAGCAGCACCGCGGGACTAGCGGGAGGGGGCGGCGAGCAGTACTTC.

This clonotype was observed many times. The chain uses TRBV5-1 and TRBJ1-1, with 11 bases identical to TRBD1. V dropped 4 bases and J dropped 10; count of bases not matched to a gene: 6. Germline V gene sequence: CDR1 SGHRS, CDR2 YFSETQ. The CDR3 length is 13 residues. The CDR3 DNA follows: TGCGCCAGCAGCATTGGACAGGGGGCGAGAGCTTTCTTT. This gives the protein CASSIGQGARAFF.

The V and J genes are TRBV20-1 and TRBJ2-7; 10 positions match TRBD1. The V and J ends lost 1 base and 5 bases, in that order; junction bases with no gene match: 8. Germline CDR1 is DFQATT and CDR2 is SNEGSKA (reference sequence). The CDR3 consists of 15 residues. The CDR3 reads CSARVWRQGAHEQYF. The CDR3 DNA sequence: TGCAGTGCTAGAGTGTGGAGACAGGGGGCCCACGAGCAGTACTTC.

The gene calls are TRBV19 and TRBJ2-4; D gene uncertain. With 6 bases removed from V and 1 base from J, the gap between germline ends came to 7 bases. CDR1 and CDR2 from the germline V gene are LNHDA and SQIVND (reference sequence). The CDR3 is made up of 13 amino acids. CDR3 sequence: CASREQAKNIQYF. DNA for the CDR3: TGTGCCAGTAGAGAGCAGGCCAAAAACATTCAGTACTTC.

This clonotype turned up a few times. This chain joins TRBV7-9 and TRBJ2-5, with 9 positions matching TRBD2. The CDR3 is 15 amino acids. Germline values: CDR1 SEHNR, CDR2 FQNEAQ (reference sequence). J lost 5 bases, V lost 5 bases, and 9 bases had no gene match. In DNA, the CDR3 is TGTGCCAGCAGCGACCTAGCGGGAAGTAGGGAGACCCAGTACTTC. Translated: CASSDLAGSRETQYF.

This clonotype was counted between two and nine times. This chain links TRBV7-9 with TRBJ1-2; 7 positions agree with TRBD1. The CDR3 sequence is 15 residues long. From germline, CDR1 is SEHNR and CDR2 FQNEAQ (reference sequence). The trim removed 4 bases at V and 3 bases at J, leaving 8 bases unmatched. The CDR3, as DNA: TGTGCCAGCAGCTCGAACCAGGGGGACTACTATGGCTACACCTTC. Residues: CASSSNQGDYYGYTF.

This clonotype was detected only a few times. This chain joins TRBV20-1 and TRBJ2-7; TRBD2 agrees at 8 bases. Trimming took 0 bases from V and 1 from J; bases not matched to a gene: 2. Germline loops: CDR1 DFQATT, CDR2 SNEGSKA (reference sequence). The CDR3 extends over 14 amino acids. The CDR3 sequence is CSAREVAGSYEQYF. The CDR3 DNA sequence: TGCAGTGCTAGAGAGGTAGCGGGGTCCTACGAGCAGTACTTC.